This entry concerns a single T cell receptor (beta chain). Its antigen target is currently unknown. Base qualities were left out, and no much larger clone turns up one base away. Interpreted using the paper, the treatment or condition label stands for: live attenuated yellow fever vaccine strain. Two biological replicates of bulk PBMCs were collected at each blood-draw timepoint. A standard Ficoll-Paque protocol was used to isolate PBMCs from peripheral blood. TriZol was used to extract RNA from bulk PBMCs, CD4 and CD8 fractions, and dextramer-positive and dextramer-negative fractions. Sequenced using an Illumina NovaSeq 6000. TCR cDNA was synthesized by 5'RACE template switching, through which a universal primer site and unique molecular identifiers were introduced. cDNA synthesis was primed from both the TCR alpha and TCR beta constant segments. Library amplification involved two PCR steps, and the second step added sample barcodes and sequencing adapters. Sequencing of libraries was done on Illumina HiSeq 2500 (2x100 bp) or NovaSeq (2x150 bp). On the authors' methods: Reads were demultiplexed and collapsed into UMI consensus sequences with MIGEC, and V(D)J alignment was performed with MiXCR. Vaccine-responding clonotypes were defined with edgeR using replicate PBMC samples, requiring FDR below 0.01 and a log2 fold change above 5 up to day 15. Each bulk clonotype was labeled CD4 or CD8 based on which sequenced repertoire, CD4 or CD8, contained the clonotype at higher abundance. TCRdb's own reprocessing of the public reads used fastp at Q25 and MiXCR and kept productive beta chains. CDR3 protein sequences are deduplicated, and each keeps its most common genes and DNA. For this entry, the V and J calls and clone size follow TCRdb and not the study's own pipeline. The sample table lists about 240,000 distinct CDR3 sequences, about 3.5% of them with a count of one. In total, the top ten clones hold around 20% of the sample.

The data were obtained in a study of T cells after yellow fever vaccination (dated by TCRdb to between 2018 and 2021). Regarding the complete study: The SMART-Seq v4 Ultra Low Input RNA kit was used to prepare libraries from fractions with low cell numbers. Two healthy male donors, one aged 18 to 29 and one aged 30 to 40 years, were included in the cohort. Blood samples were taken at several timepoints before and after primary and secondary immunization, and bulk PBMC replicates and cell subsets were isolated. To follow T-cell clones before and after primary and booster YFV17D yellow fever vaccination, bulk TCR alpha and beta repertoires were sequenced over time. Findings and caveats that apply to the study as a whole: Only a couple of donors were included in the study, so the extent to which the findings can be generalized is limited. Computational filtering was required because FACS-sorted repertoires could contain abundant contaminating clonotypes from the bulk population. After the booster, most clones that had expanded after primary vaccination were detected again (approximately 97% of CD4 and around nine tenths of CD8), suggesting broad maintenance of memory. A small share of clonotypes occurred in both CD4 and CD8 compartments, likely arising from convergent recombination. Compared with the primary T-cell response, the secondary T-cell response was weaker but faster, peaking on day 5 rather than day 15.

The V end gives up 6 bases and the J end 8 bases, leaving 13 bases in the junction not matched to a gene. The cysteine opens and the phenylalanine closes a CDR3 of 15 amino acids. Only the CDR3 region is kept as DNA, spanning 45 bases read in frame from base 1. Taken from the germline V gene (reference sequence), the CDR1 and CDR2 loops are DFQATT and SNEGSKA. Sequenced material: PBMCs, taken 15 days after the yellow fever booster vaccination. The sequence was collected from a man between 18 and 35 years old who received the YFV17D yellow fever vaccine. The chain employs TRBV20-1 and TRBJ1-6, and TRBD1 aligns with 7 junction nucleotides. The CDR3 reads CSARLVGDSHSPLHF. The sequenced DNA: TGCAGTGCGCGGCTGGTTGGGGACAGTCATTCACCCCTCCACTTT.